This T cell receptor beta chain is from a study of vaccination and CD4 T cells after COVID-19. At the level of the study: Post-vaccination samples were procured at a median of approximately 72 days following dose two (range 14 to 241).

Cultured CD4+ T-cell DNA underwent Oncomine TCR Beta short-read sequencing. TCRdb ran MiXCR on the PCR reads and lists one entry per CDR3 protein. The sample carries 15,000 or so distinct CDR3 sequences, roughly 60% recorded once. Treatment given: approximately 9-day PBMC culture with coronavirus spike peptide pools or control peptides (ViraFEST assay). Using peptide pools, antigen-specific T cells were expanded in ViraFEST before TCRs were sequenced. Germline V gene data show CDR1 as SGHRS and CDR2 as YFSETQ. CDR3 length: 15 residues. The V gene lost 0 bases and the J gene lost 0 bases, with 9 bases spanning the gap. Concerning this clonotype: Its matching antigen is unknown.

This TCR was sampled from a human donor who had recovered from COVID-19. The material sequenced was CD4+ T cells from blood, cultured in vitro. The V call is TRBV5-1, the J call TRBJ1-2; D remains ambiguous. CDR3 amino acids: CASSLAVATNYGYTF. CDR3 coding DNA: TGCGCCAGCAGCTTGGCTGTGGCGACTAACTATGGCTACACCTTC.